The source of this TCR beta chain is a study of blood T cells in healthy people across ages. Points from the study as a whole: It was found that TCR beta diversity correlated strongly with the percentage of naive T cells.

Primed by a sample-barcoded 5' primer and a J-beta primer mix, a second PCR proceeded for about 6 to 11 cycles. Every single cDNA molecule received a tag from a template-switch adaptor with 12 random nucleotides. TCRdb reprocessed the 5' RACE reads via MiXCR and lists one record per CDR3 protein. The repertoire holds over a million distinct CDR3 sequences, with roughly 24% as singletons. Details on this clonotype: Its antigen is undetermined.

These same records also appear under a second study, on T cells of mothers and their children. That paper notes: The whole RNA yield was converted to cDNA, around 1.5 ug per 15 ul. It was observed that no persistent microchimeric T cell clones could be detected.

The TCR sequence derives from a girl aged 2-15 years in good health. Sequenced input: blood.

As DNA, the CDR3 is TGTGCCACCAGCGACCCCGGGGGCGGAATCACAGCAGATACGCAGTATTTT. Translating gives CATSDPGGGITADTQYF. The V and J genes are TRBV15 and TRBJ2-3; possibly TRBD1 or TRBD2 for D (6 bases each). The CDR3 covers 17 residues. The germline CDR1 and CDR2 sequences are LNHNV and YYDKDF (reference sequence). Trimming removed 5 bases from V and 4 bases from J, with 22 bases in between.